Reported below is one TCR beta chain. This specimen comes from a study of T-cell memory formation after mild COVID-19. Study details: Largely donor-specific TCR clusters were found.

V was trimmed by 6 bases and J by 8 bases, leaving 17 bases between them. The CDR3 runs 14 residues. Germline loops: CDR1 SEHNR, CDR2 FQNEAQ (reference sequence). MiXCR was run by TCRdb on the 5' RACE reads, yielding one entry per CDR3 protein. The sample has around 390,000 distinct CDR3 sequences; about a sixth are singletons. The clonotype originates from a young man who had mild COVID-19 (a few samples of this study predate the infection). Cell type and time point are not known. Sequencing used PBMCs or a T cell subset sorted from them (not recorded which). V is TRBV7-9 and J is TRBJ1-5; D ambiguous. In DNA form, the CDR3 reads TGTGCCAGCAGTCCCGACGCTGGGTACGAGCCCCAGCATTTT. Translating gives CASSPDAGYEPQHF.